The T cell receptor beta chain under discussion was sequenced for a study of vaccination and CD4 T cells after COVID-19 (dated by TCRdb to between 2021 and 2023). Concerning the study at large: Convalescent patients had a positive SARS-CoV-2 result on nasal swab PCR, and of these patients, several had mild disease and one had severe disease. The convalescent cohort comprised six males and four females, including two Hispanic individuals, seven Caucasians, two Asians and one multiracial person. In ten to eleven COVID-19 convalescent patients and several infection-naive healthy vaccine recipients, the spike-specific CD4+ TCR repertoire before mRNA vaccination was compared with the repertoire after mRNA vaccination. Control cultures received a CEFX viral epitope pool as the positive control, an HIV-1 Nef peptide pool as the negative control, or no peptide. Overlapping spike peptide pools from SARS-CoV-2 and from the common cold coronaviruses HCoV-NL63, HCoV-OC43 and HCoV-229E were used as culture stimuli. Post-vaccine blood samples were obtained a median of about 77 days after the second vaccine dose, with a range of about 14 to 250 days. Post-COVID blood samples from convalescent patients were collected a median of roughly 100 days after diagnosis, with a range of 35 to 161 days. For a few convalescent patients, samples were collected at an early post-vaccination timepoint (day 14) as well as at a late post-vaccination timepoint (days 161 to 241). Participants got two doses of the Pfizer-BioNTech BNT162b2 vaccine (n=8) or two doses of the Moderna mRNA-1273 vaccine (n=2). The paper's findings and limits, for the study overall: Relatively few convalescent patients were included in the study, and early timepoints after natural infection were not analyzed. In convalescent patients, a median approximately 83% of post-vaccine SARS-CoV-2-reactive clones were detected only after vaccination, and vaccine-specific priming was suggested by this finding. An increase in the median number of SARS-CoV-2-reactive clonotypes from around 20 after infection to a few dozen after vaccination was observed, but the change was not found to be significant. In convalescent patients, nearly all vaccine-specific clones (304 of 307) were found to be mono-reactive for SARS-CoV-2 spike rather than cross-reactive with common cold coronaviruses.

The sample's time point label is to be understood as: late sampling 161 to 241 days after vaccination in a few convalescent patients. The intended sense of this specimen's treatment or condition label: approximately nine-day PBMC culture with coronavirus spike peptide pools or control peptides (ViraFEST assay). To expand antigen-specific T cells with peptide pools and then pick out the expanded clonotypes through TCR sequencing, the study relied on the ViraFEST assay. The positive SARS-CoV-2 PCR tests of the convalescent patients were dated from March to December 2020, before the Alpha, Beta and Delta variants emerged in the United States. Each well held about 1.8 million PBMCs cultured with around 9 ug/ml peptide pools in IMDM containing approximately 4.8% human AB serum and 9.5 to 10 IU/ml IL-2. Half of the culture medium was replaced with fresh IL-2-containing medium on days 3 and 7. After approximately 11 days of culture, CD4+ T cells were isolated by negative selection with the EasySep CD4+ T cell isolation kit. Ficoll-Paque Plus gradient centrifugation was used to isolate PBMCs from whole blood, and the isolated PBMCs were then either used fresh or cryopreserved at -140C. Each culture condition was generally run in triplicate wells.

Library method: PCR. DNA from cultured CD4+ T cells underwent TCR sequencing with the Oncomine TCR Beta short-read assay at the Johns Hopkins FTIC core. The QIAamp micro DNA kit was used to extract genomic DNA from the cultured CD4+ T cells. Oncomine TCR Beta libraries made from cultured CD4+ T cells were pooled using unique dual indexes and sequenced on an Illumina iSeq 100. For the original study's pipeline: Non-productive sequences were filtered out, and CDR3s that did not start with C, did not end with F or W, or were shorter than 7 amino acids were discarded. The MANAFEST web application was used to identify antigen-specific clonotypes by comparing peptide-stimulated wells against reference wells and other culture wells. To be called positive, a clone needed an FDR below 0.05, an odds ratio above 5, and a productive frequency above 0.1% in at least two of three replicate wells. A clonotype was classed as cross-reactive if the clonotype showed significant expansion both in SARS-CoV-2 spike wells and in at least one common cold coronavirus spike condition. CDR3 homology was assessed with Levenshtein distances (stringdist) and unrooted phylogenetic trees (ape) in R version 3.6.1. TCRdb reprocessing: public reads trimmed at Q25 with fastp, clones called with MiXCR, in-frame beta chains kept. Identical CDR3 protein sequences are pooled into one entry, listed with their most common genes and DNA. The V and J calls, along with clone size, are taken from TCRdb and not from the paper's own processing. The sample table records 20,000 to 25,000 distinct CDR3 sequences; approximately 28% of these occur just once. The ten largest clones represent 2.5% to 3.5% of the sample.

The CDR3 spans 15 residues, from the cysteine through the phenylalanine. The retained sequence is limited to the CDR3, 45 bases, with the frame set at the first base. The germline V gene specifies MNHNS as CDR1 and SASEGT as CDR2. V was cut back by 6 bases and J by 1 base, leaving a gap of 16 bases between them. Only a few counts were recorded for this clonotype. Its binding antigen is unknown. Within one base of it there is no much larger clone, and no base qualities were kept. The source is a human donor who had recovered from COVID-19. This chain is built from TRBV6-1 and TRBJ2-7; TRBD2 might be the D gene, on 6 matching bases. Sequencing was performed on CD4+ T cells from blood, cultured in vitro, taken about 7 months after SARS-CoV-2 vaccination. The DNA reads TGTGCCAGCAGAGCAGGGTGGGGGGAATCCTACGAGCAGTACTTC. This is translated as CASRAGWGESYEQYF.